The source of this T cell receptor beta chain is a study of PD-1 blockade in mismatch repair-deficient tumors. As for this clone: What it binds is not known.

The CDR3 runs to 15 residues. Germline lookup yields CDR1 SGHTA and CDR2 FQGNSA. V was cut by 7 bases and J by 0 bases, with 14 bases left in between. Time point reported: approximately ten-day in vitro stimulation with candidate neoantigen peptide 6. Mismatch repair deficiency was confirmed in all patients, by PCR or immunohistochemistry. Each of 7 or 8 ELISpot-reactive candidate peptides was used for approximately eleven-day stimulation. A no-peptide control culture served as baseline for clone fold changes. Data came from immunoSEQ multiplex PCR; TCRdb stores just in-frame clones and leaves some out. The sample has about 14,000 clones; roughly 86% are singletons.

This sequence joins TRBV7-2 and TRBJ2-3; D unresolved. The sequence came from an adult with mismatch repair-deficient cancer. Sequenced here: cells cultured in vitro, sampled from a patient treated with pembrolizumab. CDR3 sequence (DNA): TGTGCCAGCATCTACTTGGGATCGAGCACAGATACGCAGTATTTT. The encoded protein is CASIYLGSSTDTQYF.